This entry lists 18 T cell receptor beta chains sequenced from one sample in a study of T cells in Graves' hyperthyroidism and ophthalmopathy. TCR beta CDR3 regions were amplified from RNA transcripts. The HTBI primer set served for first-round RT-PCR of the TCR CDR3. TCRdb reanalysed the multiplex PCR reads using MiXCR and keeps one entry per CDR3 protein. Here the sample spans hundreds of thousands of distinct CDR3 sequences, roughly 20% being singletons. The sequenced material came from blood. These receptors were taken from a woman aged 50 to 65 with Graves' hyperthyroidism that later progressed to Graves' ophthalmopathy.

The chain has TRBV6-1 and TRBJ2-7, with TRBD1 matching over 8 bases. The CDR3 has 14 amino acids. V was pared by 5 bases and J by 9 bases, with 12 bases of the junction left unmatched. The germline V gene encodes CDR1 MNHNS and CDR2 SASEGT. In DNA form, the CDR3 reads TGTGCCAGCAGTTACGCGGACAGGGCACAATGGCAGTACTTC. It codes for CASSYADRAQWQYF.

This clonotype was observed at least ten times. The chain carries TRBV6-5 and TRBJ1-1, with D possibly TRBD1 on 6 matching bases. Trimming shortened V by 2 bases and J by 2 bases, and 18 bases separated the two germline ends. Germline V gene data show CDR1 as MNHEY and CDR2 as SVGAGI. This CDR3 comprises 17 residues. The CDR3 sequence is CASSYGKGHPVNTEAFF. The CDR3 nucleotides read TGTGCCAGCAGTTACGGGAAGGGACACCCTGTAAACACTGAAGCTTTCTTT.

This clonotype has only a few counts. V and J are TRBV3-1 and TRBJ2-6; tentative D call: TRBD1 (5 bases). V was cut by 5 bases and J by 0 bases, with 8 bases left in between. CDR3 length equals 15 residues. From germline, CDR1 is LGHDT and CDR2 YNNKEL (reference sequence). The CDR3 DNA reads TGTGCCAGCAGCTCCGGACACTCTGGGGCCAACGTCCTGACTTTC. Its protein product is CASSSGHSGANVLTF.

The V and J genes are TRBV20-1 and TRBJ2-7; D gene uncertain. With 6 bases removed from V and 0 bases from J, the gap between germline ends came to 15 bases. CDR3 length: 14 amino acids. The V gene's germline CDR1 is DFQATT and CDR2 SNEGSKA (reference sequence). CDR3 sequence reads: CSAEPDKISYEQYF. The CDR3, as DNA: TGCAGTGCCGAACCCGACAAGATCTCCTACGAGCAGTACTTC.

This clonotype has only a few counts. This clone may be a read error of a much larger clone one base away. Given the absence of the conserved phenylalanine or tryptophan at the CDR3 end, a read error is likely. This chain uses TRBV6-1 with TRBJ2-6; the match to TRBD1 covers 10 bases. V gave up 11 bases and J gave up 1 base; unmatched junction bases: 17. This CDR3 region has 19 residues. Germline V gives CDR1 MNHNS, CDR2 SASEGT. CDR3: CAGQLGFGTGVSGANVLTS. DNA for the CDR3: TGTGCCGGACAATTGGGGTTCGGGACAGGGGTTTCTGGGGCCAACGTCCTGACTTCC.

This clonotype was detected only a few times. The rearrangement uses TRBV28 and TRBJ2-7; 8 bases align to TRBD1. V shed 7 bases, J shed 7 bases, and the junction held 15 bases outside the gene matches. This CDR3 has 15 amino acids. CDR1 is MDHEN and CDR2 is SYDVKM in the germline V gene. CDR3 sequence: CASTFSDRDLYEQYF. The DNA of the CDR3 is TGTGCCAGCACCTTCTCGGACAGGGATCTTTATGAGCAGTACTTC.

This clonotype was seen many times. This chain connects TRBV3-1 to TRBJ2-3, with 12 positions matching TRBD2. CDR1 and CDR2 (germline): LGHDT, YNNKEL (reference sequence). V lost 5 bases and J lost 3; bases outside the gene matches: 6. This CDR3 comprises 16 residues. CDR3 nucleotide sequence: TGTGCCAGCAGCGCAACTAGCGGGGGGCTGACAGATACGCAGTATTTT. Residues: CASSATSGGLTDTQYF.

The V call is TRBV27, the J call TRBJ2-7; 8 positions match TRBD1. Trimming removed 5 bases from V and 0 bases from J; junction bases left unmatched: 9. Germline values: CDR1 MNHEY, CDR2 SMNVEV (reference sequence). The CDR3 is 16 residues long. The CDR3 spells CASSVSRGPGSYEQYF. CDR3 nucleotide sequence: TGTGCCAGCAGTGTTTCCAGGGGGCCGGGCTCCTACGAGCAGTACTTC.

This clonotype has more than one count but fewer than ten. The gene calls are TRBV7-9 and TRBJ1-2, with D tentatively TRBD1 (5 bases). CDR1 and CDR2 (germline): SEHNR, FQNEAQ (reference sequence). V lost 4 bases, J lost 1 base, and 16 bases lay in between. The CDR3 contains 16 residues. CDR3 sequence (DNA): TGTGCCAGCAGCTCGACGGACAAGTTTTATAACTATGGCTACACCTTC. As protein: CASSSTDKFYNYGYTF.

V is TRBV7-9 and J is TRBJ1-1; D gene unclear. The V end was cut by 1 base, the J end by 0 bases, with 9 bases between. CDR1 is SEHNR and CDR2 is FQNEAQ in the germline V gene (reference sequence). This CDR3 spans 15 amino acids. The CDR3 DNA is TGTGCCAGCAGCTTAGGGCTCGAGGTGAACACTGAAGCTTTCTTT. It specifies CASSLGLEVNTEAFF.

CDR3 sequence reads: CSASRGLAGVAEQYF. The CDR3 DNA reads as TGCAGTGCTAGCCGGGGACTAGCGGGGGTTGCAGAGCAGTACTTC. The V and J genes are TRBV20-1 and TRBJ2-7; TRBD2 matches 14 bases. CDR3 length equals 15 residues. Germline V CDR1 and CDR2: DFQATT, SNEGSKA (reference sequence). The V segment lost 3 bases and the J segment 7 bases; nucleotides outside the gene matches: 8.

This chain uses TRBV5-6 with TRBJ1-1; maybe TRBD1 (6 bases). The CDR3 has 15 amino acids. V was clipped by 0 bases and J by 4 bases, with 13 bases between them. CDR1 is SGHDT, CDR2 YYEEEE, per germline. CDR3 nucleotide sequence: TGTGCCAGCAGCTTGGTAAGGAGAGGGGGCACTGAAGCTTTCTTT. Amino acids: CASSLVRRGGTEAFF.

This chain's CDR3 is CASSQAEFTLSYEQYF. DNA of the CDR3: TGTGCCAGCAGCCAAGCTGAGTTTACCCTCTCCTACGAGCAGTACTTC. The chain has TRBV3-1 and TRBJ2-7; D gene ambiguous. Germline CDR1 reads LGHDT; CDR2 reads YNNKEL (reference sequence). This CDR3 spans 16 amino acids. The ends were cut back, 1 base at V and 0 bases at J, with 13 bases in the middle.

Only a few counts were recorded for this clonotype. This chain links TRBV7-9 with TRBJ2-7; D is unclear. Germline V CDR1 and CDR2: SEHNR, FQNEAQ (reference sequence). Trimming took off 1 base at V and 9 bases at J, with 16 bases between the two ends. The CDR3 totals 14 residues. CDR3 protein: CASSLVLRDNRQYF. As DNA, the CDR3 is TGTGCCAGCAGCTTAGTTCTGCGAGATAATCGGCAGTACTTC. Together with reference TRBV7-9 and TRBJ2-7, the CDR3 gives the full variable domain: DTGVSQNPRHKITKRGQNVTFRCDPISEHNRLYWYRQTLGQGPEFLTYFQNEAQLEKSRLLSDRFSAERPKGSFSTLEIQRTEQGDSAMYLCASSLVLRDNRQYFGPGTRLTVT.

The V and J genes are TRBV14 and TRBJ2-3; D gene unclear. The CDR3 is 15 amino acids. Germline assignment: CDR1 SGHDN and CDR2 FVKESK. V shed 1 base and J shed 2 bases, with 10 bases lying between them. CDR3 sequence reads: CASSQGETATDTQYF. DNA for the CDR3: TGTGCCAGCAGCCAAGGTGAGACGGCCACAGATACGCAGTATTTT.

The sample holds a few counts of this clonotype. The CDR3 coding sequence is TGCAGCGTTTCGGAAGCTTTCTTT. As protein: CSVSEAFF. The chain recombines TRBV29-1 with TRBJ1-1; D not resolved. CDR3 length equals 8 residues. Germline CDR1 is SQVTM and CDR2 is ANQGSEA. The V end lost 5 bases, the J end lost 8 bases, and 3 bases lay between the germline ends.

There are a few counts of this clonotype. This chain connects TRBV7-8 to TRBJ1-2; 8 nucleotides agree with TRBD1. The V gene end was trimmed by 2 bases and the J gene end by 4 bases; junction bases not matched to a gene: 9. The CDR3 has 16 amino acids. The germline V gene has CDR1 SGHVS and CDR2 FQNEAQ. DNA of the CDR3: TGTGCCAGCAGCTTAAGCGGTCGGGACAGGAGCTATGGCTACACCTTC. This codes for CASSLSGRDRSYGYTF.

The table lists this clonotype with many counts. The gene calls are TRBV3-1 and TRBJ2-3; D not resolved. Germline V lookup: CDR1 LGHDT, CDR2 YNNKEL (reference sequence). The CDR3 is 15 amino acids. Trimming pared 0 bases from V and 1 base from J, leaving 8 bases between. The CDR3 DNA reads as TGTGCCAGCAGCCAAGATTTAGTACGCACAGATACGCAGTATTTT. Its translation is CASSQDLVRTDTQYF.